A selection of T cell receptor beta chains follows, all from one sample in a study of cytomegalovirus exposure and HLA in healthy donors. Clones were read by immunoSEQ multiplex PCR, and TCRdb kept only the in-frame ones, dropping some. This table holds about 78,000 clones, 90% to 97% found once. Sequencing input: PBMCs. The receptors here all came from a man between 18 and 29 years old in good health and CMV-seropositive. Each CDR3 is given with its conserved first and last residue. The order of the fields is D gene, J gene, clone size, V gene, CDR3 protein, CDR3 DNA. D genes are given only for firm matches. Not every row has a clone size; where given, it reads once, few, many or a size class.

>TRBD1|TRBJ1-1|-|TRBV19
CASTPRDRVEAFF
TGTGCCAGTACTCCGCGGGACAGGGTTGAAGCTTTCTTT
>-|TRBJ2-5|-|TRBV11-2
CASSLDSRETQYF
TGTGCCAGCAGCTTAGATTCGCGGGAGACCCAGTACTTC
>TRBD1|TRBJ1-1|-|TRBV9
CASSRDRVLTEAFF
TGTGCCAGCAGCCGGGACAGGGTCCTGACTGAAGCTTTCTTT
>-|TRBJ1-4|-|TRBV4-1
CASSQDQGGAKLFF
TGCGCCAGCAGCCAAGATCAAGGGGGTGCAAAACTGTTTTTT
>-|TRBJ1-1|once|TRBV7-9
CASSSSVWTEAFF
TGTGCCAGCAGCTCCTCGGTGTGGACAGAAGCTTTCTTT
>TRBD2|TRBJ2-3|few|TRBV10-3
CAISDKRTRADTQYF
TGTGCCATCAGTGATAAGAGGACTAGGGCAGATACGCAGTATTTT
>TRBD1|TRBJ1-1|-|TRBV19
CASRGTGARTEAFF
TGTGCCAGTAGGGGGACAGGGGCTAGGACTGAAGCTTTCTTT
>-|TRBJ2-1|-|TRBV6-4
CASSATRGAFMSSYNEQFF
TGTGCCAGCAGTGCGACCCGGGGGGCATTTATGAGCTCCTACAATGAGCAGTTCTTC
>TRBD2|TRBJ2-5|-|TRBV2
CASRDFLGTSGLETQYF
TGTGCCAGCAGAGATTTCCTAGGGACTAGCGGGCTGGAGACCCAGTACTTC
>-|TRBJ2-1|once|TRBV2
CASSSRDSSADEQFF
TGTGCCAGCAGTAGCCGGGACTCGTCGGCCGATGAGCAGTTCTTC
>TRBD2|TRBJ2-7|-|TRBV6-1
CASIMSGEGSYEQYF
TGTGCCAGCATTATGTCGGGGGAGGGCTCCTACGAGCAGTACTTC
>-|TRBJ2-1|-|TRBV19
CASTRDSTYNEQFF
TGTGCCAGTACTCGGGACTCAACTTACAATGAGCAGTTCTTC
>-|TRBJ1-1|-|TRBV5-5
CASSESNTEAFF
TGTGCCAGCAGCGAGTCGAACACTGAAGCTTTCTTT
>TRBD1|TRBJ2-5|-|TRBV6-5
CASSYSVGQGKETQYF
TGTGCCAGCAGTTACTCGGTCGGACAGGGGAAAGAGACCCAGTACTTC
>-|TRBJ1-2|-|TRBV2
CASSAGRNYGYTF
TGTGCCAGCAGCGCGGGACGGAACTATGGCTACACCTTC
>-|TRBJ2-7|-|TRBV19
CASSTYPGLHYEQYF
TGTGCCAGTAGTACCTACCCCGGACTACACTACGAGCAGTACTTC
>-|TRBJ2-1|-|TRBV19
CASVQGSLYNEQFF
TGTGCCAGTGTACAGGGTAGTCTCTACAATGAGCAGTTCTTC
>-|TRBJ2-7|-|TRBV18
CASSPRDIAYEQYF
TGTGCCAGCTCACCCCGGGACATTGCCTACGAGCAGTACTTC
>-|TRBJ2-5|-|TRBV6-5
CASSWSGGQETQYF
TGTGCCAGCAGTTGGAGCGGCGGCCAAGAGACCCAGTACTTC
>-|TRBJ2-3|-|TRBV30
CAWSGGPTGTQYF
TGTGCCTGGAGTGGCGGACCAACAGGTACGCAGTATTTT
>-|TRBJ2-3|-|TRBV9
CASSLGRGDTQYF
TGTGCCAGCAGCTTAGGACGCGGAGATACGCAGTATTTT
>-|TRBJ1-5|-|TRBV5-1
CASSLGGYNQPQHF
TGCGCCAGCAGCTTGGGAGGGTACAATCAGCCCCAGCATTTT
>TRBD2|TRBJ2-7|-|TRBV18
CASTSGTSGYEQYF
TGTGCCAGCACATCCGGGACTAGCGGCTACGAGCAGTACTTC
>-|TRBJ1-2|-|TRBV6-5
CASSYSKAKGHDGYTF
TGTGCCAGCAGTTACTCGAAGGCGAAGGGACATGATGGCTACACCTTC
>-|TRBJ2-7|-|TRBV29-1
CSVEGGETYEQYF
TGCAGCGTTGAGGGAGGAGAAACCTACGAGCAGTACTTC
>TRBD1|TRBJ2-7|-|TRBV5-1
CASSLGQGDGEQYF
TGCGCCAGCAGCTTGGGACAGGGGGACGGGGAGCAGTACTTC
>TRBD2|TRBJ2-3|-|TRBV6-5
CASRVSGRGTDTQYF
TGTGCCAGCAGAGTTAGCGGGAGGGGCACAGATACGCAGTATTTT
>-|TRBJ1-1|once|TRBV20-1
CSAYVRTEAFF
TGCAGTGCTTACGTCCGGACTGAAGCTTTCTTT
>-|TRBJ1-1|-|TRBV11-2
CASSLVRDTYTEAFF
TGTGCCAGCAGCTTAGTTAGGGACACCTACACTGAAGCTTTCTTT
>-|TRBJ2-5|-|TRBV6-1
CASSEEQGPETQYF
TGTGCCAGCAGTGAGGAGCAGGGTCCTGAGACCCAGTACTTC
>TRBD1|TRBJ2-7|-|TRBV19
CASSTRTGRPYEQYF
TGTGCCAGTAGTACTAGGACAGGGAGACCCTACGAGCAGTACTTC
>TRBD1|TRBJ2-1|-|TRBV18
CASSPIGTGPGGFF
TGTGCCAGCTCACCTATAGGGACAGGGCCCGGGGGGTTCTTC
>-|TRBJ1-1|-|TRBV9
CASSAGRNTEAFF
TGTGCCAGCAGCGCCGGGAGGAACACTGAAGCTTTCTTT
>-|TRBJ1-2|few|TRBV2
CASSALIGYTF
TGTGCCAGCAGTGCCCTTATTGGCTACACCTTC
>-|TRBJ1-1|-|TRBV5-1
CASSLGEVVEAFF
TGCGCCAGCAGCTTGGGGGAGGTCGTGGAAGCTTTCTTT
>-|TRBJ1-2|-|TRBV4-1
CASSQPTNLDSNGYTF
TGCGCCAGCAGCCAACCCACGAACCTAGACAGTAATGGCTACACCTTC
>-|TRBJ1-1|-|TRBV19
CASSIAGYTEAFF
TGTGCCAGTAGTATAGCCGGGTACACTGAAGCTTTCTTT
>-|TRBJ1-1|-|TRBV19
CASIRTDSFEAFF
TGTGCCAGTATTAGGACAGACTCGTTTGAAGCTTTCTTT
>-|TRBJ1-4|-|TRBV11-2
CASAQGNNEKLFF
TGTGCCAGCGCCCAGGGTAATAATGAAAAACTGTTTTTT
>-|TRBJ2-6|-|TRBV29-1
CSVDGLAYGANVLTF
TGCAGCGTTGACGGGCTAGCGTACGGGGCCAACGTCCTGACTTTC
>-|TRBJ2-2|-|TRBV29-1
CSAWTDDTGELFF
TGCAGCGCCTGGACAGACGACACCGGGGAGCTGTTTTTT
>TRBD1|TRBJ2-1|-|TRBV6-4
CASSARTGMSYNEQFF
TGTGCCAGCAGTGCCAGGACAGGGATGTCCTACAATGAGCAGTTCTTC
>-|TRBJ2-7|-|TRBV5-5
CASSPETGFSYEQYF
TGTGCCAGCAGCCCAGAAACAGGTTTCTCCTACGAGCAGTACTTC
>TRBD1|TRBJ1-5|-|TRBV6-6
CASSYSGQGRLQPQHF
TGTGCCAGCAGTTACTCGGGACAGGGCCGGTTGCAGCCCCAGCATTTT
>-|TRBJ2-7|-|TRBV28
CASSFPRMSSYEQYF
TGTGCCAGCAGTTTTCCCAGGATGAGCTCCTACGAGCAGTACTTC
>TRBD1|TRBJ1-4|-|TRBV19
CASSTGTGGPTNEKLFF
TGTGCCAGTAGTACTGGGACAGGGGGCCCAACTAATGAAAAACTGTTTTTT
>-|TRBJ1-4|-|TRBV6-5
CASSYLRDNEKLFF
TGTGCCAGCAGTTACCTGAGGGATAATGAAAAACTGTTTTTT
>TRBD2|TRBJ2-1|-|TRBV27
CASSHRDYNNEQFF
TGTGCCAGCAGTCACCGGGACTACAACAATGAGCAGTTCTTC